This T cell receptor beta chain was documented in a study of identical twins. Regarding the study as a whole: Out-of-frame alpha sequences shared between twins exhibited an excess of low generation probability.

This clonotype has more than one count but fewer than ten. The antigen remains undetermined. Using its own MiXCR run on the 5' RACE reads, TCRdb lists one record per CDR3 protein. The sample shows 650,000 to 800,000 distinct CDR3 sequences, under 9% of them seen only once. A further study also used this sample, focusing on yellow fever vaccine responses in identical twins.

The sequence derives from a woman between 18 and 30 years old in good health. The source material was PBMCs.

For the CDR3, the DNA is TGTGCCAGCAGTTTATCGGTGGGACGTGGATTCTACGAGCAGTACTTC. It is translated as CASSLSVGRGFYEQYF. The rearrangement joins TRBV27 to TRBJ2-7, with D tentatively TRBD1 or TRBD2 (5 bases each). Trimming removed 0 bases from V and 3 bases from J, with 15 bases in between. The CDR3 sequence is 16 residues long. Germline assignment: CDR1 MNHEY and CDR2 SMNVEV (reference sequence).